This TCR beta chain was captured in a study of cytomegalovirus exposure and HLA in healthy donors. Overall study results and limits: One variant, a missense change in DCLRE1C, was linked in a later analysis to TCR beta V- and J-gene trimming. Reports credit the classifier with highly specific, highly sensitive diagnosis of cytomegalovirus status.

The PCR used 60 Vbeta and 13 Jbeta primers. Per the study methods: Later analysis identified roughly 84 million unique TCR beta chains, approximately 11 million shared. Assay: immunoSEQ multiplex PCR; the TCRdb copy retains only in-frame clones and omits some. V and J calls and clone size follow that table, whereas D and trimming were derived from the DNA. The data hold about 120,000 clones, with 65% to 90% observed a single time. This clone was found a few times. No antigen is known for it. Trimming shortened V by 2 bases and J by 4 bases, and 17 bases separated the two germline ends. The CDR3 has 16 residues. Germline values: CDR1 LNHDA, CDR2 SQIVND (reference sequence).

The receptor was isolated from a woman in her 40s in good health and CMV-seronegative. The chain combines TRBV19 with TRBJ1-1; possibly TRBD1 for D (5 bases). Sequencing was performed on PBMCs. The DNA for the CDR3 is TGTGCCAGTAGTATACTTAAAGGGGCGTTGTCCACTGAAGCTTTCTTT. Its protein product is CASSILKGALSTEAFF.